These 30 T cell receptor beta chains were all obtained from the same sample, sequenced in a study of T-cell memory formation after mild COVID-19. From the 5' RACE reads, TCRdb called clonotypes with MiXCR, one entry per CDR3 protein. The sample records more than 120,000 distinct CDR3 sequences, over 15% being singletons. Sequencing used PBMCs or a T cell subset sorted from them (not recorded which). These receptor sequences come from an adult woman who had mild COVID-19 (a few samples of this study predate the infection). Cell type and time point are not known.

The V and J genes are TRBV5-4 and TRBJ2-3; no definite D call. The V and J ends lost 4 bases and 5 bases respectively, with 8 bases between them. CDR1 is SGHNT and CDR2 is YYREEE in the germline V gene (reference sequence). The CDR3 spans 12 residues. The CDR3 sequence: CASSEPQDTQYF. CDR3 coding DNA: TGTGCCAGCAGCGAACCCCAAGATACGCAGTATTTT.

This sequence joins TRBV7-2 and TRBJ2-3; 7 bases line up with TRBD1. J lost 0 bases, V lost 6 bases, and 9 bases had no gene match. Germline V gene lookup returns CDR1 SGHTA and CDR2 FQGNSA. This CDR3 has 16 amino acids. CDR3 sequence (DNA): TGTGCCAGCAGACGAATACAGGGGTCGAGCACAGATACGCAGTATTTT. Translating it yields CASRRIQGSSTDTQYF. The variable domain in full, completed from reference TRBV7-2 and TRBJ2-3, reads GAGVSQSPSNKVTEKGKDVELRCDPISGHTALYWYRQSLGQGLEFLIYFQGNSAPDKSGLPSDRFSAERTGGSVSTLTIQRTQQEDSAVYLCASRRIQGSSTDTQYFGPGTRLTVL.

This clonotype has a single count. The V call is TRBV7-9, the J call TRBJ2-3, with TRBD2 matching over 15 bases. Germline-derived CDR1 and CDR2 are SEHNR and FQNEAQ (reference sequence). The CDR3 spans 16 residues. Germline trimming cut 5 bases from V and 6 bases from J; bases unmatched to any gene: 6. For the CDR3, the DNA is TGTGCCAGCAGCGAGGGACTAGCGGGGGGCCTGGATACGCAGTATTTT. The encoded protein is CASSEGLAGGLDTQYF.

V and J are TRBV4-3 and TRBJ1-5; D not resolved. Germline lookup yields CDR1 LGHNA and CDR2 YSLEER. The CDR3 totals 17 residues. V was shortened by 0 bases and J by 7 bases, with 19 bases between the two germline ends. Here the CDR3 DNA reads TGCGCCAGCAGCCAAGATACGGCAGGTAGGGAGCGACAGCCCCAGCATTTT. Residues: CASSQDTAGRERQPQHF.

This clonotype was picked up a small number of times. The chain uses TRBV3-1 and TRBJ2-3; TRBD2 matches 11 bases. Germline V lookup: CDR1 LGHDT, CDR2 YNNKEL (reference sequence). The trim removed 2 bases at V and 5 bases at J, leaving 3 bases unmatched. The CDR3 totals 15 residues. The CDR3 DNA follows: TGTGCCAGCAGCCAAACTAGCGGGAGTGGAGATACGCAGTATTTT. Encoded protein: CASSQTSGSGDTQYF.

In this sample, this clonotype turned up a few times. CDR3 in amino acids: CASRTDSRAEAFF. As DNA, the CDR3 is TGTGCCAGCAGAACGGACAGTCGGGCTGAAGCTTTCTTT. The rearrangement links TRBV12-3 or TRBV12-4 to TRBJ1-1; D may be TRBD1 (6 bases). The CDR3 is made up of 13 amino acids. Trimming shortened V by 6 bases and J by 6 bases, and 14 bases separated the two germline ends.

This clonotype was seen a few times. The genes are TRBV6-1 and TRBJ1-5, with a tentative D call TRBD1 (5 bases). The CDR3 consists of 15 residues. Trimming shortened V by 5 bases and J by 4 bases, and 15 bases separated the two germline ends. Germline CDR1 reads MNHNS; CDR2 reads SASEGT. The CDR3, as DNA: TGTGCCAGCAGTCCGGGACCGTTTGGAAATCAGCCCCAGCATTTT. It specifies CASSPGPFGNQPQHF.

The rearrangement links TRBV7-3 to TRBJ2-3, with D maybe TRBD2 (5 bases). The V end lost 5 bases, the J end lost 2 bases, and 11 bases lay between the germline ends. The V gene's germline CDR1 is SGHTA and CDR2 FQGTGA. The CDR3 length is 14 residues. This CDR3 is CASSPGLFTDTQYF. CDR3 coding DNA: TGTGCCAGCAGCCCCGGACTTTTCACAGATACGCAGTATTTT.

This clonotype was observed a few times. The chain employs TRBV12-3 or TRBV12-4 and TRBJ2-7, with D perhaps TRBD2 (6 bases). V was trimmed by 6 bases and J by 0 bases, leaving 15 bases between them. CDR3 length: 15 amino acids. CDR3: CASSVKVGGSYEQYF. In DNA, the CDR3 is TGTGCCAGCAGCGTTAAGGTCGGGGGCTCCTACGAGCAGTACTTC.

In this sample, this clonotype turned up a few times. The chain combines TRBV7-9 with TRBJ1-2; D is perhaps TRBD1 (5 bases). Germline CDR1 SEHNR, CDR2 FQNEAQ (reference sequence). Trimming took 5 bases from V and 0 from J, leaving 7 bases between them. This CDR3 spans 13 amino acids. CDR3 residues: CASSRQTNYGYTF. Here the CDR3 DNA reads TGTGCCAGCAGCAGACAGACTAACTATGGCTACACCTTC. The variable domain in full, with the rest retrieved from reference TRBV7-9 and TRBJ1-2, is DTGVSQNPRHKITKRGQNVTFRCDPISEHNRLYWYRQTLGQGPEFLTYFQNEAQLEKSRLLSDRFSAERPKGSFSTLEIQRTEQGDSAMYLCASSRQTNYGYTFGSGTRLTVV.

V is TRBV5-1 and J is TRBJ1-2; D gene unclear. The CDR3 extends over 14 amino acids. The V and J ends lost 0 bases and 0 bases respectively, with 6 bases between them. Per the germline V gene, CDR1 is SGHRS and CDR2 is YFSETQ. The CDR3 region has the DNA TGCGCCAGCAGCTTGGTTCCGCCTAACTATGGCTACACCTTC. Amino acids: CASSLVPPNYGYTF.

This clonotype appeared many times. J is TRBJ2-1 and V is TRBV5-1, with 9 bases lining up with TRBD2. In germline, CDR1 is SGHRS, CDR2 YFSETQ. V lost 4 bases, J lost 0 bases, and 2 bases stayed unmatched. CDR3 size: 15 residues. CDR3 coding DNA: TGCGCCAGCAGCGATAGCGGGAGCTCCTACAATGAGCAGTTCTTC. It is translated as CASSDSGSSYNEQFF. Based on the CDR3 plus reference TRBV5-1 and TRBJ2-1, the full variable domain is KAGVTQTPRYLIKTRGQQVTLSCSPISGHRSVSWYQQTPGQGLQFLFEYFSETQRNKGNFPGRFSGRQFSNSRSEMNVSTLELGDSALYLCASSDSGSSYNEQFFGPGTRLTVL.

V usage is TRBV18 and J usage is TRBJ1-2; no clear D. Germline CDR1 KGHSH, CDR2 LQKENI. The CDR3 loop spans 14 amino acids. V was shortened by 2 bases and J by 0 bases, with 7 bases between the two germline ends. The CDR3 bases are TGTGCCAGCTCACCAGACCTCGCTAACTATGGCTACACCTTC. Its protein is CASSPDLANYGYTF.

This clonotype was detected a few times. V and J are TRBV20-1 and TRBJ2-3; no definite D call. CDR3 length: 12 residues. In germline, CDR1 is DFQATT, CDR2 SNEGSKA (reference sequence). The V end lost 6 bases, the J end lost 6 bases, and 13 bases lay between the germline ends. CDR3 coding DNA: TGCAGTGCGCTCGGGCGGACCGATACGCAGTATTTT. It encodes CSALGRTDTQYF.

This clonotype has at least ten counts. The J gene is TRBJ2-3, the V gene TRBV24-1; D may be TRBD1 (6 bases). Germline values: CDR1 KGHDR, CDR2 SFDVKD. V lost 0 bases and J 5 bases, leaving 14 bases between the germline ends. This CDR3 contains 16 residues. The CDR3 DNA follows: TGTGCCACCAGTGATTTGAAGTTTGCAGGGGTAGATACGCAGTATTTT. Its translation is CATSDLKFAGVDTQYF.

This chain links TRBV7-9 with TRBJ2-1; D possibly corresponds to TRBD2 (5 bases). The CDR3 contains 16 residues. V gave up 7 bases and J gave up 6 bases, with 22 bases separating them. In germline, CDR1 is SEHNR, CDR2 FQNEAQ (reference sequence). The CDR3 region has the DNA TGTGCCAGCACATGGCTCGGACTTGGCGGACTCAATGAGCAGTTCTTC. Translation gives CASTWLGLGGLNEQFF.

The J gene is TRBJ1-1, the V gene TRBV2, with D unclear. V was trimmed by 2 bases and J by 5 bases, leaving 12 bases between them. Germline CDR1 reads SNHLY; CDR2 reads FYNNEI. This CDR3 is built from 14 residues. The CDR3 sequence is CASSEPPPGTEAFF. The DNA for the CDR3 is TGTGCCAGCAGTGAACCACCCCCTGGGACTGAAGCTTTCTTT.

V usage is TRBV7-2 and J usage is TRBJ2-3; 7 positions agree with TRBD1. The CDR3 is made up of 16 amino acids. Germline V gene sequence: CDR1 SGHTA, CDR2 FQGNSA. Trimming removed 7 bases from V and 6 bases from J; junction bases left unmatched: 16. DNA for the CDR3: TGTGCCAGCACCTCGGGACAGCGGTCCTTCAAGGATACGCAGTATTTT. Protein sequence: CASTSGQRSFKDTQYF.

The chain employs TRBV27 and TRBJ1-6; D not resolved. The V gene lost 3 bases and the J gene lost 9 bases, with 12 bases spanning the gap. The germline CDR1 and CDR2 sequences are MNHEY and SMNVEV (reference sequence). The CDR3 consists of 14 residues. CDR3 protein: CASSFETRGSPLHF. In DNA, the CDR3 is TGTGCCAGCAGTTTCGAGACCCGTGGTTCACCCCTCCACTTT.

This rearrangement joins TRBV5-6 to TRBJ2-5; 12 bases are a match to TRBD2. There are 16 residues in the CDR3. Looked up from germline, CDR1 is SGHDT and CDR2 is YYEEEE. V lost 4 bases, J lost 0 bases, and 4 bases stayed unmatched. The CDR3 DNA is TGTGCCAGCAGCACCCGGACTAGCGGGGACCAAGAGACCCAGTACTTC. Its protein product is CASSTRTSGDQETQYF. Full variable domain (missing parts from reference TRBV5-6 and TRBJ2-5): DAGVTQSPTHLIKTRGQQVTLRCSPKSGHDTVSWYQQALGQGPQFIFQYYEEEERQRGNFPDRFSGHQFPNYSSELNVNALLLGDSALYLCASSTRTSGDQETQYFGPGTRLLVL.

J is TRBJ1-5 and V is TRBV12-3 or TRBV12-4; possibly TRBD1 for D (6 bases). The CDR3 extends over 14 amino acids. Trimming took off 7 bases at V and 7 bases at J, with 17 bases between the two ends. The CDR3 sequence is CASNQQGSGQPQHF. Written as DNA, the CDR3 is TGTGCCAGCAACCAGCAGGGGTCCGGACAGCCCCAGCATTTT.

This chain uses TRBV12-3 or TRBV12-4 with TRBJ2-3, with D unresolved. The CDR3 covers 13 residues. The V end was cut by 3 bases, the J end by 5 bases, with 9 bases between. The CDR3 is CASSFMAEDTQYF. The CDR3 DNA follows: TGTGCCAGCAGTTTTATGGCAGAAGATACGCAGTATTTT.

V usage is TRBV20-1 and J usage is TRBJ2-5, with 11 bases lining up with TRBD2. V dropped 3 bases and J dropped 2; count of bases not matched to a gene: 8. CDR1 and CDR2 (germline): DFQATT, SNEGSKA (reference sequence). CDR3 size: 16 residues. The CDR3 coding sequence is TGCAGTGCTAGTGGGGGACTAGCGGCAAGACAAGAGACCCAGTACTTC. Translated, it gives CSASGGLAARQETQYF.

This clonotype has a handful of counts. The gene calls are TRBV6-2 or TRBV6-3 and TRBJ2-7; D is uncertain. The germline CDR1 and CDR2 sequences are MNHEY and SVGEGT. The CDR3 spans 15 residues. The V and J ends lost 2 bases and 3 bases respectively, with 14 bases between them. In DNA form, the CDR3 reads TGTGCCAGCAGTTACGGTTCGGGTCGGGTCTACGAGCAGTACTTC. Translating it yields CASSYGSGRVYEQYF.

The chain uses TRBV9 and TRBJ2-7, with 9 bases fitting TRBD2. This CDR3 is built from 14 residues. The V and J ends lost 4 bases and 7 bases, in that order; junction bases with no gene match: 9. Germline V CDR1 and CDR2: SGDLS, YYNGEE. The CDR3 nucleotides read TGTGCCAGCAGCCCAGGTCCTAGCGGGGCGGAGCAGTACTTC. Protein product: CASSPGPSGAEQYF.

The CDR3 is CASSYSGGSYEQYF. The CDR3, as DNA: TGTGCCAGCAGTTACTCGGGGGGTTCCTACGAGCAGTACTTC. The gene calls are TRBV6-5 and TRBJ2-7, with a tentative D call TRBD2 (6 bases). This CDR3 is 14 amino acids long. The germline V gene encodes CDR1 MNHEY and CDR2 SVGAGI. The V end lost 0 bases, the J end lost 1 base, and 7 bases lay between the germline ends.

V usage is TRBV11-2 and J usage is TRBJ2-7, with 9 bases matching TRBD2. The CDR3 is 15 amino acids. With 2 bases clipped from V and 2 bases from J, the junction kept 4 bases outside the gene matches. CDR1 and CDR2 (germline): SGHAT, FQNNGV. The CDR3 sequence is CASSLNSGSAYEQYF. The CDR3 DNA follows: TGTGCCAGCAGCTTAAATAGCGGGAGTGCCTACGAGCAGTACTTC.

In this sample, this clonotype turned up a few times. This chain connects TRBV7-2 to TRBJ2-7; TRBD1 matches at 9 bases. Germline V gene lookup returns CDR1 SGHTA and CDR2 FQGNSA. This CDR3 region has 15 residues. Trimming cost V 5 bases and J 1 base; bases outside gene matches: 6. The chain's CDR3 is CASSIGTGPSYEQYF. The CDR3 DNA follows: TGTGCCAGCAGCATCGGGACAGGGCCATCCTACGAGCAGTACTTC.

The V gene is TRBV2, the J gene TRBJ2-7; TRBD1 is a possible D gene (5 bases). The V gene lost 7 bases and the J gene lost 2 bases, with 18 bases spanning the gap. The CDR3 totals 15 residues. Germline values: CDR1 SNHLY, CDR2 FYNNEI. The CDR3 here is CASTYDNGAAYEQYF. For the CDR3, the DNA is TGTGCCAGCACCTATGACAATGGGGCCGCCTACGAGCAGTACTTC.

V is TRBV7-2 and J is TRBJ2-7; the D is unclear. The CDR3 sequence is 12 residues long. Germline loops: CDR1 SGHTA, CDR2 FQGNSA. V gave up 2 bases and J gave up 7 bases, with 9 bases separating them. The CDR3 DNA reads TGTGCCAGCAGCTTACTTAACACTGAGCAGTACTTC. This gives the protein CASSLLNTEQYF.